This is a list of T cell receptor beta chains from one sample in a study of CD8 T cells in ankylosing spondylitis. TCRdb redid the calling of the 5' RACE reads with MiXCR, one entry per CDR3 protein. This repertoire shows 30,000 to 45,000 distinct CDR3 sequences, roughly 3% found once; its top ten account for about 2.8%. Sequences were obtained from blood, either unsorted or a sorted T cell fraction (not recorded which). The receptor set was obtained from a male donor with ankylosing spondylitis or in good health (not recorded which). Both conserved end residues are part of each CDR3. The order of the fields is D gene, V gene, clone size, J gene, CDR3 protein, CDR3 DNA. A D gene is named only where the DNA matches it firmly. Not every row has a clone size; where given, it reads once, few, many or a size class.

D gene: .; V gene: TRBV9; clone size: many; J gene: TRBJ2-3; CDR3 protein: CASSPEGGGSADTQYF; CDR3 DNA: TGTGCCAGCAGCCCCGAGGGGGGGGGGTCCGCAGATACGCAGTATTTT
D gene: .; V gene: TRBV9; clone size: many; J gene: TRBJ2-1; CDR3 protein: CASSGVARSYNEQFF; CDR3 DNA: TGTGCCAGCAGCGGTGTGGCCCGCAGTTACAATGAGCAGTTCTTC
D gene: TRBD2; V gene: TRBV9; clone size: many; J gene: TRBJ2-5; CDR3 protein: CASSSGGLQETQYF; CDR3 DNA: TGTGCCAGCAGCAGCGGGGGGCTCCAAGAGACCCAGTACTTC
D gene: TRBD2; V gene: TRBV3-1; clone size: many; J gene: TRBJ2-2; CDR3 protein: CASSPNLGGTSGRSSSAGELFF; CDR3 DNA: TGTGCCAGCAGCCCAAATTTAGGAGGGACTAGCGGGAGATCATCCAGTGCCGGGGAGCTGTTTTTT
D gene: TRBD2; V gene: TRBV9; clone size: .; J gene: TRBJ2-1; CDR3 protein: CASSSGLPGLAGPGYEQFF; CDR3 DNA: TGTGCCAGCAGCTCGGGGCTGCCGGGACTAGCGGGACCCGGGTATGAGCAGTTCTTC
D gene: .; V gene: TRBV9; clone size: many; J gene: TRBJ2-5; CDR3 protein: CASSVEGGEGPETQYF; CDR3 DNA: TGTGCCAGCAGCGTAGAAGGGGGAGAGGGGCCAGAGACCCAGTACTTC
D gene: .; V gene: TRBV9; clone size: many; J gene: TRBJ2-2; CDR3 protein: CASSVGVGTTNTGELFF; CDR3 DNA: TGTGCCAGCAGCGTAGGAGTTGGGACAACGAACACCGGGGAGCTGTTTTTT
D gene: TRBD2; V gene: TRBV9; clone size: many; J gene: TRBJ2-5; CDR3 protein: CASSPTSGAETQYF; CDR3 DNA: TGTGCCAGCAGCCCGACTAGCGGGGCAGAGACCCAGTACTTC
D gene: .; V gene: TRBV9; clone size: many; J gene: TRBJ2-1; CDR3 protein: CASSAKQDSDNEQFF; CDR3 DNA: TGTGCCAGCAGCGCAAAACAGGACTCCGACAATGAGCAGTTCTTC
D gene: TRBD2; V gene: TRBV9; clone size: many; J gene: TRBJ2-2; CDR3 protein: CASSVGASGRTGELFF; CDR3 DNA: TGTGCCAGCAGCGTAGGGGCTAGCGGGAGAACCGGGGAGCTGTTTTTT
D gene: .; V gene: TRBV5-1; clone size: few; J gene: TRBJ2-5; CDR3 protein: CARASSLEGKETQYF; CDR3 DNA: TGCGCCCGCGCCAGCAGCTTGGAGGGCAAAGAGACCCAGTACTTC
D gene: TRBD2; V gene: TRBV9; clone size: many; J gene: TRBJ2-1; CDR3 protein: CASSVAYSGGYNEQFF; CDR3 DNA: TGTGCCAGCAGCGTAGCTTACAGCGGGGGGTACAATGAGCAGTTCTTC
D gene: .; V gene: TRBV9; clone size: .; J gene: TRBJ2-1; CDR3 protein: CASSAAGTGLDEQFF; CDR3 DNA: TGTGCCAGCAGCGCCGCAGGAACAGGGTTGGATGAGCAGTTCTTC
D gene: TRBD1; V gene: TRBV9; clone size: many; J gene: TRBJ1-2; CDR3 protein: CASSPEDRGLRSYGYTF; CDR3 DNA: TGTGCCAGCAGCCCAGAGGACAGGGGACTTCGAAGCTATGGCTACACCTTC
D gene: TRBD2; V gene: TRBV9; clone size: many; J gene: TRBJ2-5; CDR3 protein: CASSTLTSGEETQYF; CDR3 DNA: TGTGCCAGCAGCACTTTGACTAGCGGGGAAGAGACCCAGTACTTC
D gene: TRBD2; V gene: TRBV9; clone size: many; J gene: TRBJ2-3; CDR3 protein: CASGVGGRADTQYF; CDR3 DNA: TGTGCCAGCGGCGTTGGCGGGAGAGCGGATACGCAGTATTTT
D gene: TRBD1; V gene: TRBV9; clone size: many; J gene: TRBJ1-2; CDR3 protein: CASSAEGQGAYGYTF; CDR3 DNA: TGTGCCAGCAGCGCCGAGGGACAGGGCGCCTATGGCTACACCTTC
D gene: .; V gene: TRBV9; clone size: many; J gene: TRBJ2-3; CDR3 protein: CASSVAGAGTDTQYF; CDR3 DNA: TGTGCCAGCAGCGTAGCGGGGGCGGGCACAGATACGCAGTATTTT
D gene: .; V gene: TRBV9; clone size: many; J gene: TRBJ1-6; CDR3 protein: CASSPTEGSNSPLHF; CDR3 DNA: TGTGCCAGCAGCCCAACAGAGGGGAGTAATTCACCCCTCCACTTT
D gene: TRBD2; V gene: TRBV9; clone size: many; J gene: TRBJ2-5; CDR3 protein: CASSVAGGSETQYF; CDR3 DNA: TGTGCCAGCAGCGTAGCGGGGGGATCGGAGACCCAGTACTTC
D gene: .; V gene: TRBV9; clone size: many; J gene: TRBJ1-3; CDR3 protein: CASSAEGLGGNTIYF; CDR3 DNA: TGTGCCAGCAGCGCAGAGGGACTGGGTGGAAACACCATATATTTT
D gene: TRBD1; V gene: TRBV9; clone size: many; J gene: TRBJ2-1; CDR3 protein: CASSVAGYAGGYNEQFF; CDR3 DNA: TGTGCCAGCAGCGTAGCGGGATACGCAGGGGGATACAATGAGCAGTTCTTC
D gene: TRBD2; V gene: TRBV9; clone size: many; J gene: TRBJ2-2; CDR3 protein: CASSKGLAVNTGELFF; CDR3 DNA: TGTGCCAGCAGCAAGGGACTAGCGGTGAACACCGGGGAGCTGTTTTTT
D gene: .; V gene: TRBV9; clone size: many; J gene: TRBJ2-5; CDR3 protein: CASNVGGAIGQETQYF; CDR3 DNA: TGTGCCAGCAACGTCGGGGGAGCCATCGGTCAAGAGACCCAGTACTTC
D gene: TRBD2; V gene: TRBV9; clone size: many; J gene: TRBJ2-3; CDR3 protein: CASSATPGTSGKSRTDTQYF; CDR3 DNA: TGTGCCAGCAGCGCAACACCGGGGACTAGCGGGAAAAGTCGCACAGATACGCAGTATTTT
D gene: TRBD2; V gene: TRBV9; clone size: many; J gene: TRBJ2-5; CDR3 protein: CASSAGGTSGTETQYF; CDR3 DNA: TGTGCCAGCAGCGCGGGGGGGACTAGCGGGACGGAGACCCAGTACTTC
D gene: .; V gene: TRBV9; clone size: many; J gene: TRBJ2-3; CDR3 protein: CASSVGGPGTDTQYF; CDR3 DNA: TGTGCCAGCAGCGTAGGGGGGCCGGGCACAGATACGCAGTATTTT
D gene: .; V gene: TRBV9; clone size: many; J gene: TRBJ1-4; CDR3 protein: CASSVAADPNEKLFF; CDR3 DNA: TGTGCCAGCAGCGTAGCGGCGGACCCTAATGAAAAACTGTTTTTT
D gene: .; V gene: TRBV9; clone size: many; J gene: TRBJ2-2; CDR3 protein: CASSVFGPPGTGELFF; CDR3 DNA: TGTGCCAGCAGCGTGTTCGGACCGCCGGGCACCGGGGAGCTGTTTTTT
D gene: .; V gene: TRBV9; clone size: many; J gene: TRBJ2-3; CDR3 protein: CASSPSTADTQYF; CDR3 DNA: TGTGCCAGCAGCCCTAGCACGGCAGATACGCAGTATTTT
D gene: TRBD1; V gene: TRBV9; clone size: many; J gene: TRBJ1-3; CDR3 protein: CASSGTGAASGNTIYF; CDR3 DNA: TGTGCCAGCAGCGGGACAGGGGCCGCCTCTGGAAACACCATATATTTT
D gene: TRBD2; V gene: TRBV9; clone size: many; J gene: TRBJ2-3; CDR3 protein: CASSVGTSGGRPLTQYF; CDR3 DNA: TGTGCCAGCAGCGTGGGGACTAGCGGGGGCCGACCATTAACGCAGTATTTT
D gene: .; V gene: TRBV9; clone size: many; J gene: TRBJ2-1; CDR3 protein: CASSVEGSLYNEQFF; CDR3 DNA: TGTGCCAGCAGCGTAGAAGGGTCCCTCTACAATGAGCAGTTCTTC
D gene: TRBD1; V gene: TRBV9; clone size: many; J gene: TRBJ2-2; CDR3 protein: CASSVDPLDRARAGELFF; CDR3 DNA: TGTGCCAGCAGCGTAGATCCCCTAGACAGGGCACGTGCCGGGGAGCTGTTTTTT
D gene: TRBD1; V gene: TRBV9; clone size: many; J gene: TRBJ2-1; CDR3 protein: CASSPTGYNEQFF; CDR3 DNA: TGTGCCAGCAGCCCGACAGGGTACAATGAGCAGTTCTTC
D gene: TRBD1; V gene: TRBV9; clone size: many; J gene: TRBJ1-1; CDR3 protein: CASSSRQGGETEAFF; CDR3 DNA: TGTGCCAGCAGCTCACGCCAAGGGGGCGAGACTGAAGCTTTCTTT
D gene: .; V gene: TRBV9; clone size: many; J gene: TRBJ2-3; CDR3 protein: CASSGGQLGPQYF; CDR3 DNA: TGTGCCAGCAGCGGAGGCCAACTAGGTCCGCAGTATTTT
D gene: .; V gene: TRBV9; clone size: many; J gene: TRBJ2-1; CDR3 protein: CASNRVSDNEQFF; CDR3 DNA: TGTGCCAGCAACAGGGTGTCGGACAATGAGCAGTTCTTC
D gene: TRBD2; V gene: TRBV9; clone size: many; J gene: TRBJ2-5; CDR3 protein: CASSARSAASGGVTQETQYF; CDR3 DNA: TGTGCCAGCAGCGCCCGGTCGGCGGCTAGCGGGGGGGTAACACAAGAGACCCAGTACTTC
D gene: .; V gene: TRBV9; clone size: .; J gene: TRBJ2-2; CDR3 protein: CASRAGNTGELFF; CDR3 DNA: TGTGCCAGCAGAGCGGGGAACACCGGGGAGCTGTTTTTT
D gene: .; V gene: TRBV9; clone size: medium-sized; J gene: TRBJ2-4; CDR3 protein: CASSVGGRGNIQYF; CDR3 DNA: TGTGCCAGCAGCGTAGGGGGCAGGGGAAACATTCAGTACTTC
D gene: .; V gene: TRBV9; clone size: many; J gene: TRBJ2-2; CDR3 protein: CASSLKPGGELFF; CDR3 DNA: TGTGCCAGCAGCCTCAAGCCGGGCGGGGAGCTGTTTTTT